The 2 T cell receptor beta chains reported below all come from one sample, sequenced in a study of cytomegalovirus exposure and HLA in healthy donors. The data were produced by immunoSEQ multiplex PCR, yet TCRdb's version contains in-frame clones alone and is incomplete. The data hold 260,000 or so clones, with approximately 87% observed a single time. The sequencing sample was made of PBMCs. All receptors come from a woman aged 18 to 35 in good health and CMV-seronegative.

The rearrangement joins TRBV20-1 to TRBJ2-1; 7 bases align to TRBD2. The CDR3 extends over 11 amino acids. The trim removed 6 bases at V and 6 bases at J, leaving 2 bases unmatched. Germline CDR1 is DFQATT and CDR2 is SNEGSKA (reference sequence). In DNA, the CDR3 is TGCAGTGCGAGACTAGCCAATGAGCAGTTCTTC. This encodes CSARLANEQFF.

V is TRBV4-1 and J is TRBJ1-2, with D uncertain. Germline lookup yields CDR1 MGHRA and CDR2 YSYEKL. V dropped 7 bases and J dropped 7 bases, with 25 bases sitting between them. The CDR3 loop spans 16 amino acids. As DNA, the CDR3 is TGCGCCAGCACCCCAAACGAGGTTAATTGGCCCGTTGGCTACACCTTC. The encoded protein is CASTPNEVNWPVGYTF.